This is a list of T cell receptor beta chains from one sample in a study of CD4 T cells in relation to SARS-CoV-2 and coronaviruses. These receptors are not linked to any known antigen. Profiled with immunoSEQ multiplex PCR; TCRdb holds only in-frame clones, not every one. This table has tens of thousands of clones, around 75% appearing once. The material sequenced was CD4+ T cells from PBMCs, cultured in vitro. The receptor source for this set is a human donor in good health. Both conserved end residues are part of each CDR3. D genes are given only for firm matches. A row's size may be missing; if present it is once, few, many or a size class.

D: -
size: -
V: TRBV10-3
J: TRBJ1-4
CDR3: CATRGGKGATNEKLFF
DNA: TGTGCCACAAGAGGGGGAAAGGGGGCAACTAATGAAAAACTGTTTTTT

D: -
size: once
V: TRBV11-2
J: TRBJ2-1
CDR3: CASSLGFEQFF
DNA: TGTGCCAGCAGCTTAGGGTTTGAGCAGTTCTTC

D: TRBD2
size: -
V: TRBV25-1
J: TRBJ2-1
CDR3: CASSLGLAGGPWYNEQFF
DNA: TGTGCCAGCAGTCTCGGACTAGCGGGAGGGCCCTGGTACAATGAGCAGTTCTTC

D: -
size: -
V: TRBV9
J: TRBJ2-1
CDR3: CASSVAASSVNNEQFF
DNA: TGTGCCAGCAGCGTAGCTGCGTCTAGCGTCAACAATGAGCAGTTCTTC

D: TRBD1
size: -
V: TRBV6-6
J: TRBJ2-2
CDR3: CASTPGTGLTGELFF
DNA: TGTGCCAGCACCCCCGGGACAGGGTTGACCGGGGAGCTGTTTTTT

D: -
size: -
V: TRBV28
J: TRBJ2-2
CDR3: CASSTALGGHYTGELFF
DNA: TGTGCCAGCAGTACCGCTTTGGGGGGACACTACACCGGGGAGCTGTTTTTT

D: TRBD2
size: -
V: TRBV7-9
J: TRBJ2-7
CDR3: CASSRETSVWGEQYF
DNA: TGTGCCAGCTCCCGGGAGACTAGCGTTTGGGGCGAGCAGTACTTC

D: -
size: few
V: TRBV3-1/TRBV3-2
J: TRBJ2-7
CDR3: CASSQEGREQYF
DNA: TGTGCCAGCAGCCAAGAAGGGCGCGAGCAGTACTTC

D: -
size: -
V: TRBV23-1
J: TRBJ2-1
CDR3: CASKSWAVYRNPNEQFF
DNA: TGCGCCAGCAAGTCATGGGCGGTCTACCGCAATCCCAATGAGCAGTTCTTC

D: -
size: -
V: TRBV5-8
J: TRBJ2-1
CDR3: CASSRDYSPYNEQFF
DNA: TGTGCCAGCAGCCGAGACTACAGTCCCTACAATGAGCAGTTCTTC

D: TRBD1
size: -
V: TRBV6-6
J: TRBJ1-6
CDR3: CASTSGGSYNSPLHF
DNA: TGTGCCAGCACCTCAGGGGGTTCCTATAATTCACCCCTCCACTTT

D: -
size: -
V: TRBV19
J: TRBJ1-5
CDR3: CASSIGPSNQPQHF
DNA: TGTGCCAGTAGTATAGGCCCGAGCAATCAGCCCCAGCATTTT

D: -
size: -
V: TRBV18
J: TRBJ2-1
CDR3: CASSPRDMVYNEQFF
DNA: TGTGCCAGCTCACCGCGGGACATGGTCTACAATGAGCAGTTCTTC

D: -
size: -
V: TRBV3-1/TRBV3-2
J: TRBJ2-7
CDR3: CASSQSYEQYF
DNA: TGTGCCAGCAGCCAATCCTACGAGCAGTACTTC

D: TRBD2
size: -
V: TRBV2
J: TRBJ2-5
CDR3: CASSGTRTSVQETQYF
DNA: TGTGCCAGCAGCGGTACTCGGACTAGCGTCCAAGAGACCCAGTACTTC

D: -
size: -
V: TRBV11-3
J: TRBJ2-3
CDR3: CASSLGTEFTDTQYF
DNA: TGTGCCAGCAGCTTAGGGACAGAATTCACAGATACGCAGTATTTT

D: -
size: -
V: TRBV2
J: TRBJ1-5
CDR3: CASKGVIQPQHF
DNA: TGTGCCAGCAAAGGGGTTATCCAGCCCCAGCATTTT

D: -
size: -
V: TRBV6-1
J: TRBJ1-2
CDR3: CASSDGRAGAF
DNA: TGTGCCAGCAGTGATGGCAGGGCAGGGGCCTTC

D: -
size: -
V: TRBV7-9
J: TRBJ1-3
CDR3: CASSKGTGNTIYF
DNA: TGTGCCAGCAGCAAGGGGACTGGAAACACCATATATTTT

D: -
size: few
V: TRBV14
J: TRBJ2-7
CDR3: CASSQDVRVIGDEQYF
DNA: TGTGCCAGCAGCCAAGACGTCAGGGTCATCGGAGACGAGCAGTACTTC

D: -
size: once
V: TRBV24-1
J: TRBJ1-1
CDR3: CATSDWGGTEAFF
DNA: TGTGCCACCAGTGACTGGGGAGGCACTGAAGCTTTCTTT

D: -
size: -
V: TRBV23-1
J: TRBJ1-5
CDR3: CASSQFRKGNQPQHF
DNA: TGCGCCAGCAGTCAATTTAGGAAGGGCAATCAGCCCCAGCATTTT

D: -
size: -
V: TRBV6-2/TRBV6-3
J: TRBJ2-7
CDR3: CASSGRDGYEQYF
DNA: TGTGCCAGCAGTGGACGGGACGGCTACGAGCAGTACTTC

D: -
size: -
V: TRBV3-1/TRBV3-2
J: TRBJ1-2
CDR3: CASSQVETAYGYTF
DNA: TGTGCCAGCAGCCAAGTCGAGACAGCATATGGCTACACCTTC

D: TRBD2
size: -
V: TRBV6-1
J: TRBJ2-1
CDR3: CASSDPSGRFSYNEQFF
DNA: TGTGCCAGCAGTGATCCTAGCGGGAGATTTAGCTACAATGAGCAGTTCTTC

D: -
size: -
V: TRBV5-1
J: TRBJ2-2
CDR3: CASSFSGSTGELFF
DNA: TGCGCCAGCAGCTTCAGTGGGTCCACCGGGGAGCTGTTTTTT

D: -
size: few
V: TRBV7-9
J: TRBJ1-3
CDR3: CASSPKGNTIYF
DNA: TGTGCCAGCAGCCCTAAGGGAAACACCATATATTTT

D: TRBD1
size: -
V: TRBV4-1
J: TRBJ1-2
CDR3: CASSTRTGGYYGYTF
DNA: TGCGCCAGCAGCACCCGGACAGGGGGGTACTATGGCTACACCTTC

D: TRBD1
size: -
V: TRBV30
J: TRBJ2-5
CDR3: CALTTGGRETQYF
DNA: TGTGCCTTGACGACAGGGGGCCGAGAGACCCAGTACTTC

D: -
size: -
V: TRBV7-3
J: TRBJ1-1
CDR3: CASSTHAGFGTEAFF
DNA: TGTGCCAGCAGCACACACGCGGGGTTCGGCACTGAAGCTTTCTTT

D: -
size: few
V: TRBV4-2
J: TRBJ1-5
CDR3: CASSQRPTEPNQPQHF
DNA: TGTGCCAGCAGCCAGAGACCTACAGAACCTAATCAGCCCCAGCATTTT

D: -
size: -
V: TRBV9
J: TRBJ2-4
CDR3: CASSVVPGFFGGNIQYF
DNA: TGTGCCAGCAGCGTAGTTCCAGGTTTTTTCGGGGGCAACATTCAGTACTTC

D: TRBD1
size: -
V: TRBV9
J: TRBJ2-2
CDR3: CASSPTTGMWTGELFF
DNA: TGTGCCAGCAGCCCAACGACAGGGATGTGGACCGGGGAGCTGTTTTTT

D: TRBD2
size: -
V: TRBV19
J: TRBJ2-1
CDR3: CASSILGLAALGGSYNEQFF
DNA: TGTGCCAGTAGTATCTTGGGACTAGCGGCCCTTGGGGGGTCCTACAATGAGCAGTTCTTC

D: -
size: once
V: TRBV5-4
J: TRBJ2-1
CDR3: CASSLGTPSYNEQFF
DNA: TGTGCCAGCAGCTTGGGTACGCCATCCTACAATGAGCAGTTCTTC

D: TRBD1
size: -
V: TRBV15
J: TRBJ1-2
CDR3: CATQQGSNYGYTF
DNA: TGTGCCACTCAACAGGGGTCGAACTATGGCTACACCTTC

D: -
size: -
V: TRBV11-2
J: TRBJ2-3
CDR3: CASSLGRASTDTQYF
DNA: TGTGCCAGCAGCTTAGGGCGGGCTAGCACAGATACGCAGTATTTT

D: TRBD2
size: -
V: TRBV5-4
J: TRBJ2-1
CDR3: CASRSGTSGINEQFF
DNA: TGTGCCAGCAGGTCCGGGACTAGCGGGATCAATGAGCAGTTCTTC

D: -
size: few
V: TRBV4-2
J: TRBJ1-1
CDR3: CASSPEGPGSGTEAFF
DNA: TGTGCCAGCAGTCCCGAAGGGCCGGGGTCGGGAACTGAAGCTTTCTTT

D: TRBD2
size: -
V: TRBV3-1/TRBV3-2
J: TRBJ2-2
CDR3: CASRRLAGAGELFF
DNA: TGTGCCAGCAGGAGACTAGCGGGAGCCGGGGAGCTGTTTTTT

D: -
size: -
V: TRBV28
J: TRBJ2-1
CDR3: CASRGVGTLSYNEQFF
DNA: TGTGCCAGCAGGGGGGTGGGTACCCTCTCCTACAATGAGCAGTTCTTC

D: TRBD1
size: few
V: TRBV19
J: TRBJ2-7
CDR3: CASSILGQGYEQYF
DNA: TGTGCCAGTAGTATACTGGGACAGGGGTACGAGCAGTACTTC

D: -
size: -
V: TRBV27
J: TRBJ1-6
CDR3: CASSIMEGNSPLHF
DNA: TGTGCCAGCAGTATAATGGAGGGTAATTCACCCCTCCACTTT

D: -
size: few
V: TRBV3-1/TRBV3-2
J: TRBJ1-1
CDR3: CASSLNTEAFF
DNA: TGTGCCAGCAGCCTGAACACTGAAGCTTTCTTT

D: -
size: -
V: TRBV9
J: TRBJ1-1
CDR3: CATSPPGAGLLPEAFF
DNA: TGTGCCACCAGCCCCCCCGGGGCGGGGCTTCTCCCTGAAGCTTTCTTT

D: TRBD2
size: -
V: TRBV19
J: TRBJ2-3
CDR3: CASSSVAGSTDTQYF
DNA: TGTGCCAGTAGTAGCGTAGCGGGAAGCACAGATACGCAGTATTTT

D: -
size: -
V: TRBV18
J: TRBJ1-2
CDR3: CASSPPLRGAFGYTF
DNA: TGTGCCAGCTCACCACCGTTGCGGGGGGCGTTTGGCTACACCTTC

D: -
size: -
V: TRBV19
J: TRBJ2-7
CDR3: CASRIRGEAYEQYF
DNA: TGTGCCAGTAGGATCAGGGGGGAAGCCTACGAGCAGTACTTC

D: -
size: -
V: TRBV7-9
J: TRBJ1-3
CDR3: CASSLLERSSGNTIYF
DNA: TGTGCCAGCAGCCTCTTGGAACGGAGCTCTGGAAACACCATATATTTT